A selection of T cell receptor beta chains follows, all from one sample in a study of radiation and T cells in renal cell carcinoma. Sequencing used immunoSEQ multiplex PCR; TCRdb keeps in-frame clones, though not all of them. The table has 45,000 to 55,000 clones, roughly 78% seen once. Material: blood, obtained from a patient whose treatment included radiotherapy and nephrectomy. These receptors all stem from a woman in her 70s with renal cell carcinoma. Both conserved end residues are trimmed from each CDR3.

j_call: TRBJ2-7
v_call: TRBV5-1
cdr3_aa: ASSLGGQGTYEQY

j_call: TRBJ1-6
v_call: TRBV5-1
cdr3_aa: ASSLYRATDNSPLH

j_call: TRBJ1-6
v_call: TRBV9
cdr3_aa: ASSASDSRHSPLH

j_call: TRBJ2-5
v_call: TRBV5-4
cdr3_aa: ASSKTTGGGETQY

j_call: TRBJ2-1
v_call: TRBV9
cdr3_aa: ASSVVGDYNEQF

j_call: TRBJ2-7
v_call: TRBV7-8
cdr3_aa: ASGDGAFTYEQY

j_call: TRBJ2-5
v_call: TRBV5-1
cdr3_aa: ASSSARVGETQY

j_call: TRBJ1-4
v_call: TRBV5-1
cdr3_aa: ASRLGTQNEKLF

j_call: TRBJ2-7
v_call: TRBV5-5
cdr3_aa: ASSGSDRVEQY

j_call: TRBJ2-5
v_call: TRBV7-9
cdr3_aa: ASSLVPETQY

j_call: TRBJ2-1
v_call: TRBV7-9
cdr3_aa: ASSSTDSIMNEQF

j_call: TRBJ1-5
v_call: TRBV19
cdr3_aa: ASSIYPGGFTISNQPQH

j_call: TRBJ2-7
v_call: TRBV25-1
cdr3_aa: ASSGSLGGYEQY

j_call: TRBJ2-5
v_call: TRBV7-9
cdr3_aa: ASTPWGGRQETQY

j_call: TRBJ2-3
v_call: TRBV19
cdr3_aa: ASSIRTSGDSDTQY

j_call: TRBJ2-3
v_call: TRBV18
cdr3_aa: ASSPYQTGPDTQY

j_call: TRBJ2-2
v_call: TRBV6-5
cdr3_aa: ASSQPGLPTGELF

j_call: TRBJ2-7
v_call: TRBV7-8
cdr3_aa: ASSLAVAGGYEQY

j_call: TRBJ2-7
v_call: TRBV6-1
cdr3_aa: ASSGGSEPTYEQY

j_call: TRBJ2-5
v_call: TRBV25-1
cdr3_aa: ASSAYNRKGPGTQY

j_call: TRBJ2-7
v_call: TRBV19
cdr3_aa: ASSTDRSTEQY

j_call: TRBJ2-1
v_call: TRBV7-8
cdr3_aa: ASSGRTSGGSDEQF

j_call: TRBJ2-1
v_call: TRBV20-1
cdr3_aa: SGGAYNEQF

j_call: TRBJ2-1
v_call: TRBV4-1
cdr3_aa: ASSPRRSVAGERNEQF

j_call: TRBJ2-1
v_call: TRBV7-9
cdr3_aa: ASSSPAGGTGAYNEQF

j_call: TRBJ1-2
v_call: TRBV28
cdr3_aa: ASSLQGAIYGYT

j_call: TRBJ1-1
v_call: TRBV10-1
cdr3_aa: ASSEGGIDPLMNTEAF

j_call: TRBJ1-1
v_call: TRBV7-9
cdr3_aa: ASSLAIGLKAEAF

j_call: TRBJ1-1
v_call: TRBV11-1
cdr3_aa: ASSLEYAEAF

j_call: TRBJ1-6
v_call: TRBV11-3
cdr3_aa: ASSRDSANSPLH

j_call: TRBJ1-4
v_call: TRBV2
cdr3_aa: ASAIGGGNEKLF

j_call: TRBJ1-4
v_call: TRBV5-6
cdr3_aa: ASRGVNEKLF

j_call: TRBJ2-3
v_call: TRBV30
cdr3_aa: AWRAGLAGGQY

j_call: TRBJ2-5
v_call: TRBV10-3
cdr3_aa: AIGGTSRQETQY

j_call: TRBJ2-5
v_call: TRBV6-6
cdr3_aa: ASSTAGAGEQETQY

j_call: TRBJ1-2
v_call: TRBV5-4
cdr3_aa: ASSPKRDSYGYT

j_call: TRBJ2-2
v_call: TRBV19
cdr3_aa: ASKEQEDTGELF

j_call: TRBJ1-5
v_call: TRBV27
cdr3_aa: ASSLVPQTGPYSNQPQH

j_call: TRBJ2-1
v_call: TRBV9
cdr3_aa: ASSAAGVGYNEQF

j_call: TRBJ2-1
v_call: TRBV4-3
cdr3_aa: ASSQESSGVGEQF

j_call: TRBJ2-1
v_call: TRBV5-1
cdr3_aa: ASSPSPSGTYNEQF

j_call: TRBJ2-1
v_call: TRBV5-4
cdr3_aa: ASSASSGGAPYNEQF

j_call: TRBJ2-7
v_call: TRBV2
cdr3_aa: ASWANPNEQY

j_call: TRBJ1-3
v_call: TRBV4-1
cdr3_aa: ASSRRGTGPTGNTIY

j_call: TRBJ2-7
v_call: TRBV18
cdr3_aa: ASSPAGHEQY

j_call: TRBJ1-1
v_call: TRBV5-4
cdr3_aa: ASSADLTGIDEAF

j_call: TRBJ2-7
v_call: TRBV4-3
cdr3_aa: ASSQEVRNYEQY

j_call: TRBJ2-3
v_call: TRBV11-3
cdr3_aa: ASSLGGGTDTQY

j_call: TRBJ2-7
v_call: TRBV4-3
cdr3_aa: ASAQDPSKGEQY

j_call: TRBJ1-1
v_call: TRBV2
cdr3_aa: ASSEVPTGGRTEAF

j_call: TRBJ2-1
v_call: TRBV10-3
cdr3_aa: AISDIIGGTTAGEQF